This entry describes one T cell receptor beta chain. The data were obtained in a study of shared clonotypes between healthy human individuals. A deep-level run was used for the assay. Genomic DNA (from each subset) was split evenly across several immunoSEQ plates. Assay used: immunoSEQ multiplex PCR; TCRdb lists only in-frame clones, some missing. The data hold about half a million clones, with roughly 80% observed a single time. Donors were healthy HIV-negative adults without recently reported acute infections or vaccinations. For unsorted samples, genomic DNA was extracted from around 95 million PBMCs. Germline assignment: CDR1 SNHLY and CDR2 FYNNEI. CDR3 size: 14 residues. The V end lost 5 bases, the J end lost 2 bases, and 13 bases lay between the germline ends.

The sequence derives from a middle-aged woman in good health. Some clones in this sample may be carry-over from other donors' samples. The specimen was PBMCs. The chain has TRBV2 and TRBJ2-7; D is ambiguous. CDR3 loop: CASSPGRGPYEQYF. The CDR3 nucleotides read TGTGCCAGCAGTCCTGGACGTGGACCCTACGAGCAGTACTTC.